The clone carrying this T cell receptor (beta chain) was counted ten times or more. What it binds is not known. The sample comes from a study of T cells in Graves' hyperthyroidism and ophthalmopathy. Using RNA transcripts as the source, TCR beta CDR3 regions were amplified. A first-round RT-PCR of the TCR CDR3 used the HTBI primer set. TCRdb itself ran the multiplex PCR reads through MiXCR, one entry per CDR3 protein. The sample carries around 520,000 distinct CDR3 sequences, around a quarter recorded once. Study-wide results and limits: The model anticipated ophthalmopathy a median around six months pre-onset.

The CDR3 consists of 15 residues. Unmatched junction bases numbered 6, after V lost 6 bases and J lost 3 bases. Germline CDR1 SGHVS, CDR2 FQNEAQ. The V gene is TRBV7-8, the J gene TRBJ2-7; TRBD2 agrees at 12 bases. Sequenced material: blood. The receptor comes from a woman aged 30 to 39 with Graves' ophthalmopathy. CDR3 in amino acids: CASRPRLAGDYEQYF. The CDR3 coding sequence is TGTGCCAGCAGACCGAGACTAGCGGGGGACTACGAGCAGTACTTC.